This T cell receptor (beta chain) was profiled in a study of T cells in women clearing cervical HPV infection. Comments on this clone: What it binds is unknown. The read ends 3 residues shy of where the CDR3 ends; the end is completed using the germline J gene.

Study observations and caveats: Unknown T-cell numbers per sample may underlie the richness differences.

Germline V gene lookup returns CDR1 SGHRS and CDR2 YFSETQ. The J segment lost 5 bases and the V segment lost 5 bases, leaving 6 bases of the junction unmatched. This CDR3 region has 13 residues. TCRdb's copy holds only in-frame clones and misses some; the assay was immunoSEQ multiplex PCR. This table holds approximately 16,000 clones. This clonotype was obtained from a woman between 18 and 69 years old with a cervical HPV16 infection that either progressed to CIN3+ or cleared (not recorded which). The rearrangement joins TRBV5-1 to TRBJ1-2, with 7 bases fitting TRBD1. Specimen: blood buffy coat. The CDR3 bases that were read are TGCGCCAGCAGTGCCACAGGGGAGTATGGC. It specifies CASSATGEYG. In full, the CDR3 reads CASSATGEYGYTF.